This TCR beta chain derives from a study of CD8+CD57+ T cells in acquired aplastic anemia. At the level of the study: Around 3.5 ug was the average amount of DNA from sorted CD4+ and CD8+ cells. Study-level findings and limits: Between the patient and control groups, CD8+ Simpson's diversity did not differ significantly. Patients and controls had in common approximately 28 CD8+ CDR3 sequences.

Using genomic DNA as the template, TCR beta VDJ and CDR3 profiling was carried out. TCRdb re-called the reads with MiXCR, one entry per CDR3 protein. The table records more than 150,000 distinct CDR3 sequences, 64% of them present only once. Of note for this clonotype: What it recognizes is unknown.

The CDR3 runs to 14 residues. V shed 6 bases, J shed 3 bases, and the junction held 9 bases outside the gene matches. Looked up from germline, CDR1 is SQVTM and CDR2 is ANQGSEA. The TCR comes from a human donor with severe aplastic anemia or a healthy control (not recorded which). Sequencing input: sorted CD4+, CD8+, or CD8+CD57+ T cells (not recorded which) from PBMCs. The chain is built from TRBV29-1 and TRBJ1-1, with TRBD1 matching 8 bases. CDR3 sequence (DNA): TGCAGCGTACGTCCCCAGGGGGCTGACACTGAAGCTTTCTTT. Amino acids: CSVRPQGADTEAFF.